The next 5 T cell receptor beta chains were all read from a single sample in a study of CD8 T cells in ankylosing spondylitis. One entry per CDR3 protein results from TCRdb running MiXCR on the 5' RACE reads. The sample lists roughly 120,000 distinct CDR3 sequences; about 13% were seen once. Sequences were obtained from blood, either unsorted or a sorted T cell fraction (not recorded which). Receptors were obtained from a female donor with ankylosing spondylitis or in good health (not recorded which).

This clonotype was seen only a few times. The V gene is TRBV12-3 or TRBV12-4, the J gene TRBJ2-2, with 9 nucleotides matching TRBD1. The CDR3 contains 15 residues. J was trimmed by 7 bases and V by 1 base; bases with no gene match: 4. CDR3 nucleotide sequence: TGTGCCAGCAGTTTAGGGACAGGGGTTGGCGGGGAGCTGTTTTTT. Translated, it gives CASSLGTGVGGELFF.

Only a few counts were recorded for this clonotype. The chain joins TRBV7-3 to TRBJ2-1, with 8 bases fitting TRBD2. This CDR3 has 15 residues. Germline-derived CDR1 and CDR2 are SGHTA and FQGTGA. Losses at the gene ends were 2 bases for V and 3 bases for J; bases not matched to a gene: 3. The CDR3 DNA sequence: TGTGCCAGCAGCTTAGGCGGGGGGCACTACAATGAGCAGTTCTTC. Translated, it gives CASSLGGGHYNEQFF. Variable domain in full (rest from reference TRBV7-3 and TRBJ2-1): GAGVSQTPSNKVTEKGKYVELRCDPISGHTALYWYRQSLGQGPEFLIYFQGTGAADDSGLPNDRFFAVRPEGSVSTLKIQRTERGDSAVYLCASSLGGGHYNEQFFGPGTRLTVL.

The chain recombines TRBV7-3 with TRBJ2-2; D remains unclear. CDR1 is SGHTA and CDR2 is FQGTGA in the germline V gene. This CDR3 contains 11 residues. V was clipped by 4 bases and J by 7 bases, with 4 bases between them. The CDR3 DNA is TGTGCCAGCAGCTATGGCGGGGAGCTGTTTTTT. Translating it yields CASSYGGELFF. Complete variable domain (other parts from reference TRBV7-3 and TRBJ2-2): GAGVSQTPSNKVTEKGKYVELRCDPISGHTALYWYRQSLGQGPEFLIYFQGTGAADDSGLPNDRFFAVRPEGSVSTLKIQRTERGDSAVYLCASSYGGELFFGEGSRLTVL.

This clonotype was found many times. CDR3 sequence reads: CASSYGKAYEQYF. The CDR3 DNA follows: TGTGCCAGCAGTTACGGTAAAGCCTACGAGCAGTACTTC. The chain combines TRBV12-3 or TRBV12-4 with TRBJ2-7; D is ambiguous. The CDR3 consists of 13 residues. V was clipped by 4 bases and J by 2 bases, with 9 bases between them.

This clonotype was observed at least ten times. The chain is built from TRBV29-1 and TRBJ2-4; a weak D match, TRBD1 (6 bases). Trimming shortened V by 7 bases and J by 5 bases, and 9 bases separated the two germline ends. Germline-derived CDR1 and CDR2 are SQVTM and ANQGSEA. The CDR3 consists of 11 residues. The CDR3 nucleotides are TGCAGCGCCTGGACAGAAAACATTCAGTACTTC. Protein: CSAWTENIQYF.